Sequencing of this TCR beta chain was carried out in a study of early T cells in non-severe SARS-CoV-2 infection. Study-level information: Chains from this unsorted whole-blood bulk RNA could not be paired.

Each single cDNA molecule received a unique molecular identifier. TCRdb processed the 5' RACE reads anew with MiXCR; each CDR3 protein has one entry. The sample has tens of thousands of distinct CDR3 sequences, roughly 13% seen once. Germline V gene sequence: CDR1 SQVTM, CDR2 ANQGSEA. CDR3 length: 13 amino acids. With 7 bases removed from V and 0 bases from J, the gap between germline ends came to 13 bases. Notes on this clonotype: Its antigen is unknown.

Study-wide points: Lookups in VDJdb leaned toward anti-spike CD8 responses and missed private and CD4 specificities.

The clonotype comes from an adult who was a healthcare worker with PCR-confirmed SARS-CoV-2 infection or an uninfected control (not recorded which). J is TRBJ2-7 and V is TRBV29-1; D perhaps matches TRBD2 (6 bases). Specimen: whole blood. This chain's CDR3 is CSGGTDRSYEQYF. For the CDR3, the DNA is TGCAGCGGGGGGACTGATCGCTCCTACGAGCAGTACTTC.